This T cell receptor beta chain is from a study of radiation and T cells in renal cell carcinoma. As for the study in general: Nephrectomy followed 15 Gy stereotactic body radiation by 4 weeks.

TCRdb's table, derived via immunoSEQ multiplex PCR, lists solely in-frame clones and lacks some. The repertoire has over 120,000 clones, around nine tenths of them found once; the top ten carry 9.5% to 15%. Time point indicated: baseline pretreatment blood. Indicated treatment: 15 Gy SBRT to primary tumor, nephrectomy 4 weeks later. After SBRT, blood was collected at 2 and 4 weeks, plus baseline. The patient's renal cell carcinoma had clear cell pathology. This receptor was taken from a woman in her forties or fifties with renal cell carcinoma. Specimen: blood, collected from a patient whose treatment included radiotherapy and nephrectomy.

CDR3 amino acids: CASSVGRSTDTQYF. CDR3 bases: TGTGCCAGCAGTGTGGGACGTAGCACAGATACGCAGTATTTT. This chain joins TRBV2 and TRBJ2-3; D possibly matches TRBD1 or TRBD2 (5 bases each). This CDR3 spans 14 amino acids. The V end lost 4 bases, the J end lost 0 bases, and 8 bases lay between the germline ends. Germline V lookup: CDR1 SNHLY, CDR2 FYNNEI.